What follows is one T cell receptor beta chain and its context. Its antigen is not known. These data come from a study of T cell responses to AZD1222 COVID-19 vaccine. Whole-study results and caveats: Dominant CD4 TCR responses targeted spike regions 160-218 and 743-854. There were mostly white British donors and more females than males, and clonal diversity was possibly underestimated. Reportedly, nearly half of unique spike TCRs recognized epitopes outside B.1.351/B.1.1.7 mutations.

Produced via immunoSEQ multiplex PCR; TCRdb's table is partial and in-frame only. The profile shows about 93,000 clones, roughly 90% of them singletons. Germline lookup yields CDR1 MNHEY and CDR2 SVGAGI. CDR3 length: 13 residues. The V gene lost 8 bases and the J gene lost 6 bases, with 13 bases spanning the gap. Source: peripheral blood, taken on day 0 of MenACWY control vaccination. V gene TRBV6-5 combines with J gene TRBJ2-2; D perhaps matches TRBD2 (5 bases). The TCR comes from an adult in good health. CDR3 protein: CASGLPGSGELFF. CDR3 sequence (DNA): TGTGCCAGCGGCCTTCCGGGGTCCGGGGAGCTGTTTTTT.